Listed below are T cell receptor beta chains from one sample, sequenced in a study of shared clonotypes between healthy human individuals. The table came from immunoSEQ multiplex PCR; TCRdb's copy has only in-frame clones and leaves some out. The repertoire holds about 960,000 clones, with 70% to 85% as singletons. Sequences were obtained from memory CD4+ T cells sorted from blood. The receptors derive from a man between 18 and 29 years old in good health. CDR3s leave out the opening cysteine and the closing phenylalanine or tryptophan. Size tells how often a clone was seen (once, few, many) or the class of an expanded clone, and some rows leave it out.

TRBJ2-7 once TRBV19 ASSIQHGTYEQY
TRBJ2-7 few TRBV7-2 ASSLVRSSYEQY
TRBJ1-1 . TRBV6-1 ASRTPYTEAF
TRBJ1-1 few TRBV2 ASSEDASNTEAF
TRBJ1-2 . TRBV28 ASSLRQGLYT
TRBJ2-5 . TRBV19 ASSFQTGVGETQY
TRBJ2-7 few TRBV9 ASSVDPHGGEQY
TRBJ1-5 once TRBV2 ASKSDNYNQPQH
TRBJ1-1 once TRBV5-1 ASSLVTGTRRTEAF
TRBJ1-2 . TRBV6-5 ASSYKGTGGYT
TRBJ1-6 few TRBV6-6 ASSLTDRGSPLH
TRBJ2-7 . TRBV19 AVRDRNYEQY
TRBJ1-1 . TRBV7-9 ASISYQGRTEAF
TRBJ1-4 . TRBV6-6 ASSYPGQFGEKLF
TRBJ2-5 once TRBV29-1 SVEPQGGTQY
TRBJ1-3 . TRBV30 AWSVQSSSGNTIY
TRBJ1-4 . TRBV13 ASSPPNGEKLF
TRBJ1-5 once TRBV12-5 ASGLSDSQPQH
TRBJ1-2 . TRBV4-2 ASSQEIGGGYGYT
TRBJ1-5 . TRBV19 ASTMGGVNQPQH
TRBJ2-5 . TRBV11-2 ASSFPGGFGETQY
TRBJ1-3 few TRBV6-1 ASRQTGNTIY
TRBJ2-7 . TRBV5-6 ASSLLGTGTYEQY
TRBJ2-5 . TRBV30 AWSVASGSSETQY
TRBJ1-1 . TRBV28 ASRPGTGNTEAF
TRBJ1-1 few TRBV10-3 AIRRTVNTEAF
TRBJ2-7 . TRBV18 ASSPNTGVEQY
TRBJ1-1 . TRBV7-2 ASSSFGGNTEAF
TRBJ1-1 . TRBV18 ASSKETGYTEAF
TRBJ1-5 . TRBV2 ASMERGLNNQPQH
TRBJ1-4 . TRBV2 ASRLDRGTEKLF
TRBJ2-5 . TRBV5-6 ASSSPPTETQY
TRBJ2-2 . TRBV7-2 ASRLTGELF
TRBJ1-1 . TRBV7-3 ASSPPEDLLGEAF
TRBJ1-6 . TRBV6-5 ASSYAGTYNSPLH
TRBJ1-6 . TRBV19 ASRPGQANNSPLH
TRBJ1-6 . TRBV7-6 ASSPRQPDNSPLH
TRBJ2-2 . TRBV7-8 ATKREGGELF
TRBJ2-1 . TRBV7-7 ASSSTGNYNEQF
TRBJ2-5 . TRBV5-1 ASSLAPGLAGGYETQY
TRBJ2-5 . TRBV20-1 SATGETQY
TRBJ1-6 few TRBV6-1 ASSGRGSPLH
TRBJ1-3 few TRBV4-3 ASSQAIAGNTIY
TRBJ1-1 . TRBV7-8 ASSRVGGNTEAF
TRBJ1-3 . TRBV25-1 ASSDRTSGLSGNTIY
TRBJ1-3 . TRBV5-1 ASSLWGIRDSSGNTIY
TRBJ2-2 . TRBV11-3 ASSLRGTGAAGELF